This section outlines one TCR beta chain sequence together with its context. Original processing notes: How many nucleated cells were present was estimated from reference gene primer amplification. Here immunoSEQ multiplex PCR was the method, and the copy in TCRdb shows in-frame clones only, minus some. V and J calls and clone size follow that table, whereas D and trimming were derived from the DNA. This sample has around 100,000 clones; 89% occur once, and the top ten carry more than 5%. The sample comes from a study of blood T cell repertoires in COVID-19. Study-wide background: Sites across the United States, Italy and Spain contributed samples from acute and convalescent COVID-19. PBMCs, B-cell-depleted T cells, or T cells provided the cDNA or gDNA that made up the material.

Seattle researchers signed up patients amid active infection and tracked them longitudinally. Unmatched junction bases numbered 12, after V lost 6 bases and J lost 7 bases. CDR3 length equals 16 residues. Germline CDR1 reads KGHDR; CDR2 reads SFDVKD. This rearrangement joins TRBV24-1 to TRBJ1-5; 9 bases fit TRBD1. This TCR came from a man between 60 and 70 years old with COVID-19, enrolled during active disease. Sequenced input: peripheral blood. The CDR3 DNA sequence: TGTGCCACCAGTCACCCGGGACAGGGAGCGGGACAGCCCCAGCATTTT. Its translation is CATSHPGQGAGQPQHF.